This T cell receptor beta chain stems from a study of blood T cell repertoires in COVID-19. Study-level information: T cells, B-cell-depleted T cells, or PBMCs provided the cDNA or gDNA that served as material.

Measured with immunoSEQ multiplex PCR; TCRdb has only the in-frame clones, and not every one. Of some 160,000 clones listed, 75% to 85% are singletons. In its sample, this clone was seen a few times. The origin of this receptor is a woman aged 45-59 years with acute or convalescent COVID-19. Sequencing was carried out using peripheral blood.

CDR3: CASRSSGTFTEAFF. In nucleotides, the CDR3 is TGTGCCAGCAGGTCATCCGGGACATTCACTGAAGCTTTCTTT. The chain has TRBV6-5 and TRBJ1-1, with D maybe TRBD1 (6 bases). Trimming shortened V by 6 bases and J by 4 bases, and 15 bases separated the two germline ends. The CDR3 totals 14 residues. Germline CDR1 MNHEY, CDR2 SVGAGI.